This record looks at one TCR beta chain sequence and its context. Its antigen is as yet unknown. The data derive from a study of regulatory and conventional T cells in RAG deficiency. Overall study results and limits: Omenn patients showed >85% Treg-Tconv overlap and shorter CDR3 lengths. Treg unique TCR beta sequences were approximately 95-fold fewer in Omenn syndrome and CID/AS patients than controls.

Conventional CD4+ T cells were sorted from blood as CD25-low CD127-high cells. Sequencing used immunoSEQ multiplex PCR; TCRdb keeps in-frame clones, though not all of them. This sample has some 21,000 clones, with approximately 95% found just once. V gave up 5 bases and J gave up 1 base, with 17 bases separating them. Germline-derived CDR1 and CDR2 are SGHAT and FQDESV (reference sequence). The CDR3 sequence is 17 residues long. The sample was also linked to a second study, of regulatory T cells. That source notes: The PCR used 52 TRBV and 13 TRBJ primers. In patients, unique TRB V-J pairs were restricted and V/J usage skewed, especially in Tregs.

Sequences were obtained from CD25- CD4+ T cells sorted from blood. The V gene is TRBV11-1, the J gene TRBJ2-2; D is possibly TRBD1 (6 bases). The clonotype was recovered from a human donor in good health. The CDR3 loop is CASSESRQEMNTGELFF. The CDR3 nucleotides read TGTGCCAGCAGCGAAAGTCGACAGGAGATGAACACCGGGGAGCTGTTTTTT.